The next 27 T cell receptor beta chains were all read from a single sample in a study of cytotoxic CD8 clonotypes in ibrutinib-treated CLL. Repertoires were generated with immunoSEQ multiplex PCR, while TCRdb's copy carries only in-frame clones and drops some. Among about 270,000 clones, roughly 76% were seen once, and the ten largest hold about 6%. The sample in question was PBMCs, obtained at disease progression, from a patient treated with ibrutinib. All receptors derive from a human donor with chronic lymphocytic leukemia.

Only a few counts were recorded for this clone. The V call is TRBV29-1, the J call TRBJ2-7; D ambiguous. CDR1 SQVTM and CDR2 ANQGSEA come from the germline V gene. V was cut by 6 bases and J by 4 bases, with 10 bases left in between. This CDR3 contains 11 residues. The CDR3: CSVQWGYEQYF. CDR3 DNA sequence: TGCAGCGTCCAGTGGGGATACGAGCAGTACTTC.

The chain employs TRBV7-8 and TRBJ2-7; TRBD2 aligns across 7 bases. CDR3 length: 17 amino acids. From germline, CDR1 is SGHVS and CDR2 FQNEAQ. V lost 2 bases and J lost 3; bases outside the gene matches: 13. The CDR3: CASSLFGRSGDNYEQYF. The DNA of the CDR3 is TGTGCCAGCAGCTTATTCGGGAGGTCGGGGGATAACTACGAGCAGTACTTC.

This sequence joins TRBV11-2 and TRBJ2-7, with TRBD2 identical over 12 bases. The V gene's germline CDR1 is SGHAT and CDR2 FQNNGV. The CDR3 is 15 amino acids. The CDR3 DNA follows: TGTGTCGTGCCCTCGACTAGCGGGAGCCCCTACGAGCAGTACTTC. Encoded protein: CVVPSTSGSPYEQYF.

The rearrangement joins TRBV6-5 to TRBJ2-7; 7 bases fit TRBD2. V dropped 4 bases and J dropped 2; count of bases not matched to a gene: 11. CDR1 is MNHEY, CDR2 SVGAGI, per germline. This CDR3 comprises 16 residues. The CDR3 spells CASSFRGLPQTYEQYF. In DNA form, the CDR3 reads TGTGCCAGCAGTTTCCGGGGACTACCCCAAACCTACGAGCAGTACTTC.

The CDR3: CASSLLGGGNQPQHF. CDR3 sequence (DNA): TGTGCCAGCAGTTTGCTTGGAGGTGGCAATCAGCCCCAGCATTTT. The rearrangement links TRBV27 to TRBJ1-5; D is undetermined. Per germline, CDR1 MNHEY and CDR2 SMNVEV (reference sequence). The CDR3 contains 15 residues. V was trimmed by 3 bases and J by 2 bases, leaving 11 bases between them.

The genes are TRBV18 and TRBJ2-7, with D perhaps TRBD1 (6 bases). V was trimmed by 6 bases and J by 7 bases, leaving 13 bases between them. Germline CDR1 is KGHSH and CDR2 is LQKENI. The CDR3 is 12 residues long. The DNA of the CDR3 is TGTGCCAGCTCTCACGGACAGATTGAGCAGTACTTC. It encodes CASSHGQIEQYF.

The chain recombines TRBV7-8 with TRBJ1-4; D is undetermined. Germline assignment: CDR1 SGHVS and CDR2 FQNEAQ. V lost 2 bases, J lost 6 bases, and 10 bases lay in between. This CDR3 contains 14 residues. As DNA, the CDR3 is TGTGCCAGCAGCTTACGGGCCGCCGATGAAAAACTGTTTTTT. This translates into CASSLRAADEKLFF.

The rearrangement joins TRBV9 to TRBJ1-2; TRBD1 is a possible D gene (5 bases). The CDR3 runs to 14 residues. The germline V gene has CDR1 SGDLS and CDR2 YYNGEE. V was pared by 3 bases and J by 2 bases, with 11 bases between. DNA of the CDR3: TGTGCCAGCAGCGCGACAGCTTCAAACTATGGCTACACCTTC. It encodes CASSATASNYGYTF. The variable domain in full, completed from reference TRBV9 and TRBJ1-2, reads DSGVTQTPKHLITATGQRVTLRCSPRSGDLSVYWYQQSLDQGLQFLIQYYNGEERAKGNILERFSAQQFPDLHSELNLSSLELGDSALYFCASSATASNYGYTFGSGTRLTVV.

This clone showed up just once. This chain links TRBV19 with TRBJ2-5, with TRBD1 matching over 8 bases. Germline CDR1 is LNHDA and CDR2 is SQIVND (reference sequence). CDR3 length equals 15 residues. Germline trimming cut 3 bases from V and 4 bases from J; bases unmatched to any gene: 7. Written as DNA, the CDR3 is TGTGCCAGTAGTATTCAGGGGGCTATGATAGAGACCCAGTACTTC. Translation: CASSIQGAMIETQYF.

The rearrangement joins TRBV7-3 to TRBJ1-1; D unresolved. Germline loops: CDR1 SGHTA, CDR2 FQGTGA. This CDR3 has 13 amino acids. V lost 4 bases and J 0 bases, leaving 6 bases between the germline ends. CDR3 in amino acids: CASSYDMNTEAFF. The DNA for the CDR3 is TGTGCCAGCAGCTACGACATGAACACTGAAGCTTTCTTT.

The chain has TRBV4-1 and TRBJ2-7; 9 nucleotides line up with TRBD2. In germline, CDR1 is MGHRA, CDR2 YSYEKL. The junction had 10 bases not matched to a gene; V was cut back by 4 bases and J by 3 bases. The CDR3 spans 16 residues. CDR3 in amino acids: CASSLMATSGNYEQYF. The CDR3 DNA reads as TGCGCCAGCAGCCTCATGGCGACTAGCGGCAACTACGAGCAGTACTTC.

This clone occurred once. The chain carries TRBV5-1 and TRBJ2-5, with 7 bases lining up with TRBD1. The CDR3 is 17 amino acids. The V gene's germline CDR1 is SGHRS and CDR2 YFSETQ. Unmatched junction bases numbered 10, after V lost 0 bases and J lost 2 bases. Here the CDR3 reads CASSLAFRGLGQETQYF. CDR3 in DNA: TGCGCCAGCAGCTTGGCCTTCAGGGGGTTAGGGCAAGAGACCCAGTACTTC.

This clone was counted a single time. This rearrangement joins TRBV5-6 to TRBJ1-2; no firm D call. V lost 0 bases to trimming and J lost 4 bases, with 22 bases between them. Germline V CDR1 and CDR2: SGHDT, YYEEEE. The CDR3 totals 18 residues. CDR3 in DNA: TGTGCCAGCAGCTTGGTGGTCCGGGCCTCCTCTGCGACCTATGGCTACACCTTC. It translates to CASSLVVRASSATYGYTF. Drawing the rest from reference TRBV5-6 and TRBJ1-2, the complete variable domain is DAGVTQSPTHLIKTRGQQVTLRCSPKSGHDTVSWYQQALGQGPQFIFQYYEEEERQRGNFPDRFSGHQFPNYSSELNVNALLLGDSALYLCASSLVVRASSATYGYTFGSGTRLTVV.

The CDR3 nucleotides read TGTGCCAGCAGTTTTCTTACATCCTACGAGCAGTACTTC. Amino acids: CASSFLTSYEQYF. This rearrangement joins TRBV2 to TRBJ2-7; unclear D gene. V lost 5 bases and J lost 1, with 9 bases in between. The CDR3 is made up of 13 amino acids. Germline loops: CDR1 SNHLY, CDR2 FYNNEI.

This chain joins TRBV9 and TRBJ2-3; TRBD1 matches at 9 bases. J lost 6 bases, V lost 2 bases, and 7 bases had no gene match. CDR1 and CDR2 (germline): SGDLS, YYNGEE. The length of the CDR3 is 15 residues. CDR3 nucleotide sequence: TGTGCCAGCAGCGTTCAAGTACAGGGGGCTGATACGCAGTATTTT. It is translated as CASSVQVQGADTQYF. Full variable domain (outside the CDR3, taken from reference TRBV9 and TRBJ2-3): DSGVTQTPKHLITATGQRVTLRCSPRSGDLSVYWYQQSLDQGLQFLIQYYNGEERAKGNILERFSAQQFPDLHSELNLSSLELGDSALYFCASSVQVQGADTQYFGPGTRLTVL.

Only one count was recorded for this clone. V usage is TRBV11-3 and J usage is TRBJ2-1; tentatively, D is TRBD2 (5 bases). The CDR3 contains 18 residues. Germline loops: CDR1 SGHNT, CDR2 YENEEA. V lost 5 bases and J 10 bases, leaving 30 bases between the germline ends. The CDR3 sequence: CASSKITAGVGLGGEQFF. The CDR3 DNA reads as TGTGCCAGCAGCAAAATAACGGCGGGCGTCGGCCTAGGCGGGGAGCAGTTCTTC.

The chain joins TRBV29-1 to TRBJ2-3; unclear D gene. CDR3 size: 15 residues. CDR1 is SQVTM, CDR2 ANQGSEA, per germline. V lost 0 bases and J lost 2, with 12 bases in between. The CDR3 protein is CSVEDIVRATDTQYF. The CDR3, as DNA: TGCAGCGTTGAAGATATTGTTCGCGCCACAGATACGCAGTATTTT.

The CDR3 nucleotides read TGTGCCAGCAGCCAAGACTCCCGGGGGACTGAAGCTTTCTTT. It encodes CASSQDSRGTEAFF. The chain uses TRBV4-2 and TRBJ1-1; a possible D gene is TRBD1 (5 bases). Germline CDR1 and CDR2: LGHNA and YNFKEQ. V was shortened by 0 bases and J by 5 bases, with 10 bases between the two germline ends. This CDR3 contains 14 residues.

The chain combines TRBV29-1 with TRBJ2-1, with TRBD2 matching 11 bases. The CDR3 consists of 17 residues. Germline CDR1 and CDR2: SQVTM and ANQGSEA. V gave up 4 bases and J gave up 0 bases; unmatched junction bases: 8. The CDR3 DNA reads TGCAGCGTTGGTGGACTAGCGGGCCATAGCTCCTACAATGAGCAGTTCTTC. It codes for CSVGGLAGHSSYNEQFF.

The CDR3 DNA reads TGTGCCAGCAGTCCCCCCCGGACTAGCGGGAGAGGGTCCTACAATGAGCAGTTCTTC. Translated: CASSPPRTSGRGSYNEQFF. The chain uses TRBV27 and TRBJ2-1; 13 nucleotides line up with TRBD2. CDR3 size: 19 residues. The V gene end was trimmed by 5 bases and the J gene end by 1 base; junction bases not matched to a gene: 11. Germline V CDR1 and CDR2: MNHEY, SMNVEV (reference sequence).

The V call is TRBV9, the J call TRBJ2-2; 9 bases align to TRBD2. The junction had 12 bases not matched to a gene; V was cut back by 3 bases and J by 3 bases. Germline V gives CDR1 SGDLS, CDR2 YYNGEE. CDR3 length: 18 residues. In DNA form, the CDR3 reads TGTGCCAGCAGCGGGCCCTCGTTAGCGGGAGTATACACCGGGGAGCTGTTTTTT. This translates into CASSGPSLAGVYTGELFF.

V gene TRBV7-3 combines with J gene TRBJ1-1; D remains unclear. Germline CDR1 SGHTA, CDR2 FQGTGA. V was shortened by 5 bases and J by 2 bases, with 9 bases between the two germline ends. The CDR3 is 13 residues long. CDR3 sequence: CASSPKVNTEAFF. The CDR3 DNA sequence: TGTGCCAGCAGCCCCAAGGTAAACACTGAAGCTTTCTTT.

The table lists this clone with many counts. This sample also contains other DNA sequences that code for the same CDR3. V gene TRBV5-1 combines with J gene TRBJ2-5; D remains ambiguous. V dropped 0 bases and J dropped 3 bases, with 0 bases sitting between them. The CDR3 totals 11 residues. From germline, CDR1 is SGHRS and CDR2 YFSETQ. The CDR3 loop is CASSLEETQYF. The CDR3 nucleotides read TGCGCCAGCAGCTTGGAAGAGACCCAGTACTTC.

The chain employs TRBV29-1 and TRBJ2-5; D call uncertain. The germline CDR1 and CDR2 sequences are SQVTM and ANQGSEA. The CDR3 contains 13 residues. Trimming took off 7 bases at V and 2 bases at J, with 14 bases between the two ends. CDR3 nucleotides: TGCAGCGGGGCAAAGGGAATACAAGAGACCCAGTACTTC. Amino acid sequence: CSGAKGIQETQYF.

The chain combines TRBV12-5 with TRBJ2-7; D is possibly TRBD2 (5 bases). The CDR3 contains 14 residues. CDR1 is LGHNT and CDR2 is FRNRAP in the germline V gene. V lost 5 bases and J 0 bases, leaving 11 bases between the germline ends. The CDR3 reads CASGKTGFSYEQYF. The CDR3 DNA sequence: TGTGCTAGTGGTAAGACGGGATTCTCCTACGAGCAGTACTTC.

The chain is built from TRBV5-1 and TRBJ1-4; D may be TRBD1 (5 bases). Germline V gives CDR1 SGHRS, CDR2 YFSETQ. This CDR3 contains 15 residues. Trimming left V 2 bases short and J 6 bases short, with 14 bases between. The CDR3 region has the DNA TGCGCCAGCAGCTTAGGAAGGACACGGTATGAAAAACTGTTTTTT. This gives the protein CASSLGRTRYEKLFF.

The rearrangement joins TRBV19 to TRBJ1-6; 10 nucleotides line up with TRBD1. The CDR3 totals 15 residues. V gave up 4 bases and J gave up 9 bases; unmatched junction bases: 6. In germline, CDR1 is LNHDA, CDR2 SQIVND (reference sequence). The DNA of the CDR3 is TGTGCCAGTAGTACTCGGACAGGGGGAGGTTCACCCCTCCACTTT. Protein sequence: CASSTRTGGGSPLHF.